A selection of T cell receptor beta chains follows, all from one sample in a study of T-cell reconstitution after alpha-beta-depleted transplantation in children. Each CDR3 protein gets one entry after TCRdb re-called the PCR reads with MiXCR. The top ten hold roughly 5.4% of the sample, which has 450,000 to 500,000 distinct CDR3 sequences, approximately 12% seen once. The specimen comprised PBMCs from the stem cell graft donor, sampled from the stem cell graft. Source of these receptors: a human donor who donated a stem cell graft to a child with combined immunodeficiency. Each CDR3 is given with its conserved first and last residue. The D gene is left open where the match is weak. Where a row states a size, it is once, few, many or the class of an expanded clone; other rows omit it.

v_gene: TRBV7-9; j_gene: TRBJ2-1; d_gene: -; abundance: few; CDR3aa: CASSPGTALDEQFF; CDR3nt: TGTGCCAGCAGCCCGGGGACTGCTCTCGATGAGCAGTTCTTC
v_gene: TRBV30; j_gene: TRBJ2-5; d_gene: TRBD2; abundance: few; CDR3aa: CAWSDKRGTVETQYF; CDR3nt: TGTGCCTGGAGTGACAAGCGGGGGACCGTTGAGACCCAGTACTTC
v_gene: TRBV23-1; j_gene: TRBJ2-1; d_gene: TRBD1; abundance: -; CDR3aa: CASSQRDRGHYLEQFF; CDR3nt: TGCGCCAGCAGTCAGAGGGACAGGGGGCATTACCTTGAGCAGTTCTTC
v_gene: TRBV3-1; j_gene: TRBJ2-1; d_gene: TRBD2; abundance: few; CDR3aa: CASSFSGVNEQFF; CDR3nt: TGTGCCAGCAGTTTCAGCGGGGTCAATGAGCAGTTCTTC
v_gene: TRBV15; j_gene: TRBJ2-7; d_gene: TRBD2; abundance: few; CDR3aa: CATSRDRAGVGEQYF; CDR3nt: TGTGCCACCAGCAGAGATCGAGCGGGAGTTGGCGAGCAGTACTTC
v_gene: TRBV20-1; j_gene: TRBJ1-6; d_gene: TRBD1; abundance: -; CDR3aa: CSASGDRWNSPLHF; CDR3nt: TGCAGTGCTAGCGGGGACAGGTGGAATTCACCCCTCCACTTT
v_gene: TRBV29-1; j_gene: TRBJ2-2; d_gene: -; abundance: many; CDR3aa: CSVSRGGTGELFF; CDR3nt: TGCAGCGTCTCCAGGGGTGGCACCGGGGAGCTGTTTTTT
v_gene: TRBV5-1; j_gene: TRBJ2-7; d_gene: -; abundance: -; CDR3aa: CASSLEAGVSYEQYF; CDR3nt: TGCGCCAGCAGCTTGGAGGCAGGAGTCTCCTACGAGCAGTACTTC
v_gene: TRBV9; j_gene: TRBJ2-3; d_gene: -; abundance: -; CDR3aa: CASSWGAISGSSDTQYF; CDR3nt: TGTGCCAGCAGCTGGGGAGCCATATCGGGTTCATCAGATACGCAGTATTTT
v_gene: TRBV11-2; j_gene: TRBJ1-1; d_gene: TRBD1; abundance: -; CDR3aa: CASSLSDRGVRAFF; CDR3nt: TGTGCCAGCAGCTTATCCGACAGGGGCGTACGAGCTTTCTTT
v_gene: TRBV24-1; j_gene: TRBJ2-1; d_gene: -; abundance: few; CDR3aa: CATSDLRDYNEQFF; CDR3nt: TGTGCCACCAGTGATTTGCGAGACTACAATGAGCAGTTCTTC
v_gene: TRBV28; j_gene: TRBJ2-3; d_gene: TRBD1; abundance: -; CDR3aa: CASSPTGWWDTQYF; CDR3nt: TGTGCCAGCAGTCCGACAGGGTGGTGGGATACGCAGTATTTT
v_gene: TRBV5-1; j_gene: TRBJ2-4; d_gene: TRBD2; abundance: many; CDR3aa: CASSLAGWTKNIQYF; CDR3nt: TGCGCCAGCAGTCTAGCGGGATGGACCAAAAACATTCAGTACTTC
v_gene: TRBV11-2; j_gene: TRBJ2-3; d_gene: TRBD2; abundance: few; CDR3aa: CASSGLERGGYDTQYF; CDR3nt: TGTGCCAGCAGCGGGTTGGAGCGGGGGGGCTACGATACGCAGTATTTT
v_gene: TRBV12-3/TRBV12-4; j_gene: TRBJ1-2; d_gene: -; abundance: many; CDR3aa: CASSSPYTF; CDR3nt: TGTGCCAGCAGTTCCCCCTACACCTTC
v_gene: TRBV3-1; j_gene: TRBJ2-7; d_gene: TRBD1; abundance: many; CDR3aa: CASSRRTGSVYEQYF; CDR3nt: TGTGCCAGCAGCCGACGGACAGGGTCAGTGTACGAGCAGTACTTC
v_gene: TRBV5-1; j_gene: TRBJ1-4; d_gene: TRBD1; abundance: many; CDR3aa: CASSSLTGLNEKLFF; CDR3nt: TGCGCCAGCAGCTCGTTGACAGGGCTTAATGAAAAACTGTTTTTT
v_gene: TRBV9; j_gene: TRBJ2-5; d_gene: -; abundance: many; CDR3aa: CASSPATGLQETQYF; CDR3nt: TGTGCCAGCAGCCCCGCGACAGGCCTACAAGAGACCCAGTACTTC
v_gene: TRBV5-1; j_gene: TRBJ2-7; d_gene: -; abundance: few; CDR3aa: CASSSTTQGAEQYF; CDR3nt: TGCGCCAGCAGCTCTACCACACAGGGTGCCGAGCAGTACTTC
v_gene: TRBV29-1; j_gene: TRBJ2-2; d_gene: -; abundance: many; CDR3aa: CSVEPGPAGELFF; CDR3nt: TGCAGCGTTGAGCCAGGCCCAGCCGGGGAGCTGTTTTTT
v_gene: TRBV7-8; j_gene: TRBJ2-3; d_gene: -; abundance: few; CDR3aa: CASSLEGWGHQYF; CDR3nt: TGTGCCAGCAGCTTAGAAGGGTGGGGACACCAGTATTTT
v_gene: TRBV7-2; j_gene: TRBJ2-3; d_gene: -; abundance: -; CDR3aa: CASSPGPNTDTQYF; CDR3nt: TGTGCCAGCAGCCCGGGACCCAACACAGATACGCAGTATTTT
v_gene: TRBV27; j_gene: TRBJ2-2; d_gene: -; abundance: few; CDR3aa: CASRGRIESNTGELFF; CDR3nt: TGTGCCAGCAGAGGGCGAATTGAATCGAACACCGGGGAGCTGTTTTTT